This T cell receptor (beta chain) was identified during a study of cytomegalovirus exposure and HLA in healthy donors. The PCR made use of 60 Vbeta and 13 Jbeta primers. Sequenced by immunoSEQ multiplex PCR; TCRdb stores in-frame clones only, minus some. The sample lists approximately 210,000 clones, 65% to 85% seen once, with about 1.7% in the top ten. The CDR3 totals 13 residues. The V gene's germline CDR1 is MNHNS and CDR2 SASEGT. The V segment lost 6 bases and the J segment 0 bases; nucleotides outside the gene matches: 2. The sequenced sample was PBMCs. The receptor's source is a man aged 18 to 35 in good health and CMV-seronegative. This chain connects TRBV6-1 to TRBJ2-7; 7 nucleotides align to TRBD2. CDR3 loop: CASRTSPSYEQYF. CDR3 DNA sequence: TGTGCCAGCAGGACTAGCCCCTCCTACGAGCAGTACTTC.